Listed below are T cell receptor beta chains from one sample, sequenced in a study of cytomegalovirus exposure and HLA in healthy donors. Produced via immunoSEQ multiplex PCR; TCRdb's table is partial and in-frame only. Among roughly 260,000 clones listed, roughly 89% were seen once. The specimen sequenced was PBMCs. The receptors come from a man in his late teens or twenties in good health and CMV-seronegative. The CDR3 runs from the conserved cysteine through the conserved F or W. D genes are given only for firm matches. Size is omitted from some rows. Given values are once, few, many or a class for expanded clones.

clone_size j_call v_call d_call cdr3_nt cdr3_aa
- TRBJ2-3 TRBV10-3 TRBD2 TGTGCCATCAGTGCGACTAGCGGTCCAGATACGCAGTATTTT CAISATSGPDTQYF
- TRBJ1-5 TRBV6-7 - TGTGCCAGCAGTTACTCGAACAGGCCGTGGGTTCAGCCCCAGCATTTT CASSYSNRPWVQPQHF
- TRBJ2-3 TRBV30 - TGTGCCTGGAGTACGGGAAGAACAGATACGCAGTATTTT CAWSTGRTDTQYF
- TRBJ2-2 TRBV27 - TGTGCCAGCAGTACCGCCGACACGAACACCGGGGAGCTGTTTTTT CASSTADTNTGELFF
- TRBJ2-7 TRBV2 - TGTGCCAGCAGTGAAGGTGCTAATCGCTACGAGCAGTACTTC CASSEGANRYEQYF
- TRBJ2-1 TRBV6-5 - TGTGCCAGCAGTATACAGGGATCCTACAATGAGCAGTTCTTC CASSIQGSYNEQFF
- TRBJ1-5 TRBV27 - TGTGCCAGCAGTTTATTAGGGGGATGGAATCAGCCCCAGCATTTT CASSLLGGWNQPQHF
- TRBJ2-2 TRBV5-4 TRBD2 TGTGCCAGCAGCCCGATAGCGGGAGAAGTCGGGGAGCTGTTTTTT CASSPIAGEVGELFF
few TRBJ2-2 TRBV19 - TGTGCCAGTAGTTCAGGGCCCCTCACCGGGGAGCTGTTTTTT CASSSGPLTGELFF
- TRBJ2-7 TRBV4-1 - TGCGCCAGCAGCCCCCAAGCGTCCTACGAGCAGTACTTC CASSPQASYEQYF
- TRBJ1-1 TRBV27 - TGTGCCAGCAGTCGCCGGGAGCCGTTGAACACTGAAGCTTTCTTT CASSRREPLNTEAFF
- TRBJ2-1 TRBV19 TRBD2 TGTGCCAGTAGTATAACACCGACTAGCGGGAGAGCCGGAGAGCAGTTCTTC CASSITPTSGRAGEQFF
- TRBJ2-3 TRBV7-3 TRBD2 TGTGCCAGCAGCTCCTTAGCGGGGCCCGGGGATACGCAGTATTTT CASSSLAGPGDTQYF